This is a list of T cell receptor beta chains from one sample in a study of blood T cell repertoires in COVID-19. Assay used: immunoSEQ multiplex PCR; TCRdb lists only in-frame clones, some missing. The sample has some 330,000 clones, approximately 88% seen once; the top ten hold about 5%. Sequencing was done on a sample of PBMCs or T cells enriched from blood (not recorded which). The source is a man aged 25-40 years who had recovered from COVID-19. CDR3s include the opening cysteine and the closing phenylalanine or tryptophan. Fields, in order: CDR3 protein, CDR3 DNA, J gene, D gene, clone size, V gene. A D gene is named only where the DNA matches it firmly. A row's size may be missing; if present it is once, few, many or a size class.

CDR3aa: CASSDGQGSYNEQFF
CDR3nt: TGTGCCAGCAGCGACGGACAGGGCTCCTACAATGAGCAGTTCTTC
j_gene: TRBJ2-1
d_gene: TRBD1
abundance: .
v_gene: TRBV5-6

CDR3aa: CASSPGTRYEQFF
CDR3nt: TGCGCCAGCAGCCCGGGGACTAGATATGAGCAGTTCTTC
j_gene: TRBJ2-1
d_gene: TRBD2
abundance: few
v_gene: TRBV4-1

CDR3aa: CATSRGRTGGDREAFF
CDR3nt: TGTGCCACCAGCAGAGGGCGGACAGGGGGAGACCGTGAAGCTTTCTTT
j_gene: TRBJ1-1
d_gene: TRBD1
abundance: .
v_gene: TRBV15

CDR3aa: CASILTSAGDNEQFF
CDR3nt: TGTGCCAGCATCCTGACTAGCGCCGGCGACAATGAGCAGTTCTTC
j_gene: TRBJ2-1
d_gene: TRBD2
abundance: .
v_gene: TRBV7-9

CDR3aa: CAIKSGVNNEQFF
CDR3nt: TGTGCCATTAAGAGCGGGGTTAACAATGAGCAGTTCTTC
j_gene: TRBJ2-1
d_gene: TRBD2
abundance: .
v_gene: TRBV10-3

CDR3aa: CASSVRSLNEKLFF
CDR3nt: TGCGCCAGCAGCGTGAGGAGCCTTAATGAAAAACTGTTTTTT
j_gene: TRBJ1-4
d_gene: .
abundance: .
v_gene: TRBV5-1

CDR3aa: CASSLTGTGNTGELFF
CDR3nt: TGTGCCAGCAGTTTAACCGGGACAGGGAACACCGGGGAGCTGTTTTTT
j_gene: TRBJ2-2
d_gene: TRBD1
abundance: .
v_gene: TRBV28

CDR3aa: CASSEEASGGQETQYF
CDR3nt: TGTGCCAGCAGTGAAGAGGCTAGCGGGGGGCAAGAGACCCAGTACTTC
j_gene: TRBJ2-5
d_gene: TRBD2
abundance: .
v_gene: TRBV2

CDR3aa: CASSQNTGSTDTQYF
CDR3nt: TGTGCCAGCAGCCAAAACACAGGTAGCACAGATACGCAGTATTTT
j_gene: TRBJ2-3
d_gene: .
abundance: .
v_gene: TRBV14

CDR3aa: CASSPKTGGTEAFF
CDR3nt: TGTGCCAGCAGCCCTAAGACAGGGGGCACTGAAGCTTTCTTT
j_gene: TRBJ1-1
d_gene: TRBD1
abundance: .
v_gene: TRBV7-9

CDR3aa: CASSLLEGDEQYF
CDR3nt: TGTGCCAGCAGTTTATTGGAAGGGGACGAGCAGTACTTC
j_gene: TRBJ2-7
d_gene: .
abundance: .
v_gene: TRBV28

CDR3aa: CASSPRGTGELFF
CDR3nt: TGTGCCAGCTCACCAAGAGGTACCGGGGAGCTGTTTTTT
j_gene: TRBJ2-2
d_gene: .
abundance: .
v_gene: TRBV18

CDR3aa: CASSFGGGSSYEQYF
CDR3nt: TGCGCCAGCAGCTTTGGCGGGGGTAGCTCCTACGAGCAGTACTTC
j_gene: TRBJ2-7
d_gene: TRBD2
abundance: .
v_gene: TRBV5-1

CDR3aa: CASSLGTEARGQYF
CDR3nt: TGTGCCAGCAGCTTAGGGACGGAGGCCCGTGGGCAGTACTTC
j_gene: TRBJ2-7
d_gene: .
abundance: .
v_gene: TRBV13

CDR3aa: CASSSTGTEASYEQYF
CDR3nt: TGTGCCAGCAGCTCGACCGGGACAGAGGCCTCCTACGAGCAGTACTTC
j_gene: TRBJ2-7
d_gene: TRBD1
abundance: .
v_gene: TRBV7-9

CDR3aa: CASSQDFSAAGGYTF
CDR3nt: TGCGCCAGCAGCCAAGATTTTTCGGCGGCAGGGGGCTACACCTTC
j_gene: TRBJ1-2
d_gene: .
abundance: .
v_gene: TRBV5-1

CDR3aa: CASRRGKQETQYF
CDR3nt: TGTGCCAGCAGACGGGGAAAACAAGAGACCCAGTACTTC
j_gene: TRBJ2-5
d_gene: .
abundance: .
v_gene: TRBV2

CDR3aa: CASSLRGQGPSYGYTF
CDR3nt: TGTGCCAGCAGCTTAAGGGGACAGGGACCAAGCTATGGCTACACCTTC
j_gene: TRBJ1-2
d_gene: TRBD1
abundance: .
v_gene: TRBV7-8

CDR3aa: CASSPPLKGGDGYTF
CDR3nt: TGTGCCAGCTCACCACCTTTGAAAGGGGGCGACGGCTACACCTTC
j_gene: TRBJ1-2
d_gene: TRBD1
abundance: .
v_gene: TRBV18

CDR3aa: CASSNTGQVRDSNQPQHF
CDR3nt: TGTGCCAGCTCAAACACGGGACAGGTTCGGGACAGCAATCAGCCCCAGCATTTT
j_gene: TRBJ1-5
d_gene: TRBD1
abundance: .
v_gene: TRBV18

CDR3aa: CASSQDRGALAQWNEQFF
CDR3nt: TGTGCCAGCAGCCAAGATCGTGGTGCACTAGCCCAGTGGAATGAGCAGTTCTTC
j_gene: TRBJ2-1
d_gene: .
abundance: .
v_gene: TRBV3-1/TRBV3-2

CDR3aa: CASSSGTSGSRRQFF
CDR3nt: TGTGCCAGCAGTTCCGGGACTAGCGGGTCGCGGAGACAGTTCTTC
j_gene: TRBJ2-1
d_gene: TRBD2
abundance: few
v_gene: TRBV6-2/TRBV6-3

CDR3aa: CASARGLSNYGYTF
CDR3nt: TGTGCCAGCGCTAGGGGCCTTTCTAACTATGGCTACACCTTC
j_gene: TRBJ1-2
d_gene: .
abundance: .
v_gene: TRBV3-1/TRBV3-2